The 27 T cell receptor beta chains below come from one sample, sequenced in a study of PD-L1 blockade in urothelial cancer. Time point: pretreatment peripheral blood. Assay: immunoSEQ multiplex PCR; the TCRdb copy retains only in-frame clones and omits some. Among about 72,000 clones, around 88% were seen once, and the ten largest hold under 15%. The sample consisted of PBMCs, taken around atezolizumab (anti-PD-L1) treatment. The receptors were sampled from a man in his 60s with urothelial cancer.

The chain joins TRBV7-8 to TRBJ1-5; D is possibly TRBD1 (5 bases). Germline V CDR1 and CDR2: SGHVS, FQNEAQ. The CDR3 length is 15 residues. The V gene lost 3 bases and the J gene lost 0 bases, with 9 bases spanning the gap. CDR3 nucleotides: TGTGCCAGCAGCTTCGGACAATATAGCAATCAGCCCCAGCATTTT. It yields the protein CASSFGQYSNQPQHF.

The V gene is TRBV5-5, the J gene TRBJ1-3; D remains unclear. Germline assignment: CDR1 SGHKS and CDR2 YYEKEE (reference sequence). V lost 2 bases, J lost 2 bases, and 8 bases lay in between. The CDR3 is made up of 14 amino acids. In nucleotides, the CDR3 is TGTGCCAGCAGCTTCGGGGTGGCTGGAAACACCATATATTTT. Translation gives CASSFGVAGNTIYF.

This clone was recorded only once. V is TRBV6-5 and J is TRBJ1-1; TRBD1 agrees at 10 bases. The length of the CDR3 is 11 residues. J was trimmed by 10 bases and V by 6 bases; bases with no gene match: 2. Germline assignment: CDR1 MNHEY and CDR2 SVGAGI. CDR3 sequence: CASRRDRGAFF. CDR3 DNA sequence: TGTGCCAGCAGACGGGACAGGGGAGCTTTCTTT.

The rearrangement uses TRBV5-1 and TRBJ2-1, with D unresolved. In germline, CDR1 is SGHRS, CDR2 YFSETQ. The CDR3 extends over 15 amino acids. V was trimmed by 0 bases and J by 15 bases, leaving 22 bases between them. DNA for the CDR3: TGCGCCAGCAGCTTGGCCATGGTAGAGGTGACCGCACGGTTCTTC. As protein: CASSLAMVEVTARFF.

This chain joins TRBV5-1 and TRBJ1-2; 7 nucleotides agree with TRBD1. This CDR3 is 14 amino acids long. J gave up 5 bases and V 4 bases, and 8 bases lay outside the gene matches. Looked up from germline, CDR1 is SGHRS and CDR2 is YFSETQ. The CDR3 nucleotides read TGCGCCAGCAGCGCCCCGGGACAGAGTTATGGCTACACCTTC. Translating it yields CASSAPGQSYGYTF. The full variable domain, in which reference TRBV5-1 and TRBJ1-2 provide the parts outside the CDR3, is KAGVTQTPRYLIKTRGQQVTLSCSPISGHRSVSWYQQTPGQGLQFLFEYFSETQRNKGNFPGRFSGRQFSNSRSEMNVSTLELGDSALYLCASSAPGQSYGYTFGSGTRLTVV.

The rearrangement joins TRBV28 to TRBJ1-5; D is perhaps TRBD1 (6 bases). This CDR3 contains 16 residues. The V end lost 6 bases, the J end lost 7 bases, and 22 bases lay between the germline ends. From germline, CDR1 is MDHEN and CDR2 SYDVKM. CDR3 loop: CASSLLRTAQIQPQHF. The DNA of the CDR3 is TGTGCCAGCAGCCTGCTCCGGACAGCGCAAATACAGCCCCAGCATTTT.

The rearrangement joins TRBV6-1 to TRBJ1-1; no firm D call. Germline V gene lookup returns CDR1 MNHNS and CDR2 SASEGT. V was cut by 9 bases and J by 4 bases, with 12 bases left in between. CDR3 size: 12 residues. CDR3 amino acids: CASFTPGTEAFF. In DNA form, the CDR3 reads TGTGCCAGTTTTACCCCGGGCACTGAAGCTTTCTTT.

The rearrangement uses TRBV2 and TRBJ1-4; 8 bases agree with TRBD1. The CDR3 is 14 amino acids. Germline loops: CDR1 SNHLY, CDR2 FYNNEI. The V gene end was trimmed by 4 bases and the J gene end by 13 bases; junction bases not matched to a gene: 11. The CDR3 region is CASSGGQGGWRLFF. CDR3 sequence (DNA): TGTGCCAGCAGTGGTGGACAGGGAGGATGGAGACTGTTTTTT.

J is TRBJ2-1 and V is TRBV9; 11 positions match TRBD2. Germline-derived CDR1 and CDR2 are SGDLS and YYNGEE. V shed 3 bases, J shed 4 bases, and the junction held 3 bases outside the gene matches. This CDR3 has 15 residues. The CDR3 here is CASSERLAGYNEQFF. In DNA form, the CDR3 reads TGTGCCAGCAGCGAGCGACTAGCGGGGTACAATGAGCAGTTCTTC.

A single count supports this clone. In DNA form, the CDR3 reads TGTGCCACAGCTCTCGACAGGCTCTATGGCTACACCTTC. Translation gives CATALDRLYGYTF. The V and J genes are TRBV28 and TRBJ1-2, with TRBD1 as a possible D gene (6 bases). Trimming removed 10 bases at V and 4 bases at J, with 16 bases between. The CDR3 runs to 13 residues. Germline V CDR1 and CDR2: MDHEN, SYDVKM.

This clone was detected only once. V and J are TRBV5-4 and TRBJ1-1; 7 bases align to TRBD1. V lost 5 bases and J lost 7; bases outside the gene matches: 8. The CDR3 has 13 amino acids. Germline loops: CDR1 SGHNT, CDR2 YYREEE (reference sequence). The CDR3 DNA reads TGTGCCAGCAGGTTTGGGACAGCGAGTGAAGCTTTCTTT. This sequence encodes CASRFGTASEAFF.

The V gene is TRBV4-1, the J gene TRBJ2-1, with 9 bases identical to TRBD2. The CDR3 is 15 amino acids. CDR1 is MGHRA and CDR2 is YSYEKL in the germline V gene. V shed 6 bases, J shed 2 bases, and the junction held 5 bases outside the gene matches. The chain's CDR3 is CASSSSGEPYNEQFF. The CDR3 nucleotides read TGCGCCAGCAGTTCTAGCGGGGAGCCCTACAATGAGCAGTTCTTC.

The rearrangement links TRBV4-2 to TRBJ2-2, with 8 bases lining up with TRBD1. The trim removed 1 base at V and 6 bases at J, leaving 13 bases unmatched. CDR1 and CDR2 from the germline V gene are LGHNA and YNFKEQ. The CDR3 runs to 18 residues. The CDR3 loop is CASSQVLRDRRSSGELFF. The CDR3 DNA follows: TGTGCCAGCAGCCAAGTTCTCCGGGACAGGAGATCGTCCGGGGAGCTGTTTTTT.

The rearrangement links TRBV29-1 to TRBJ1-1; D remains ambiguous. Germline loops: CDR1 SQVTM, CDR2 ANQGSEA. The CDR3 runs 13 residues. The germline V and J ends were trimmed by 3 bases and 11 bases, with 19 bases remaining between them. The CDR3 bases are TGCAGCGTTGAGGAAGTTGAAGGGTCGGGGGCTTTCTTT. Amino acids: CSVEEVEGSGAFF.

The chain has TRBV7-3 and TRBJ2-7; a possible D gene is TRBD1 (7 bases). CDR3 length: 15 amino acids. The germline gives CDR1 SGHTA, CDR2 FQGTGA. V lost 5 bases and J lost 0, with 14 bases in between. The CDR3 region has the DNA TGTGCCAGCAGCCGCTCAGGGGGGAGCTCCTACGAGCAGTACTTC. Translating gives CASSRSGGSSYEQYF. The full variable domain, in which reference TRBV7-3 and TRBJ2-7 provide the parts outside the CDR3, is GAGVSQTPSNKVTEKGKYVELRCDPISGHTALYWYRQSLGQGPEFLIYFQGTGAADDSGLPNDRFFAVRPEGSVSTLKIQRTERGDSAVYLCASSRSGGSSYEQYFGPGTRLTVT.

This clone was seen only once. The chain has TRBV7-8 and TRBJ2-3, with TRBD2 matching 7 bases. CDR3 size: 17 residues. The V gene's germline CDR1 is SGHVS and CDR2 FQNEAQ. The trim removed 3 bases at V and 2 bases at J, leaving 11 bases unmatched. CDR3 nucleotides: TGTGCCAGCAGCTTTCTCGGGGGGAGTTCCAACACAGATACGCAGTATTTT. Its translation is CASSFLGGSSNTDTQYF.

V is TRBV28 and J is TRBJ1-2, with TRBD1 matching over 9 bases. CDR1 is MDHEN and CDR2 is SYDVKM in the germline V gene. V was clipped by 6 bases and J by 4 bases; unmatched bases: 9. This CDR3 is built from 15 residues. The CDR3 loop reads CASRVIGTGSYGYTF. The CDR3 DNA follows: TGTGCCAGCAGAGTCATCGGGACAGGGTCCTATGGCTACACCTTC.

The chain couples TRBV5-3 to TRBJ1-5, with 7 bases that match TRBD1. TRBV5-3 carries the ORF label, with uncertain function. The CDR3 is 15 amino acids. After removal of 5 bases from V and 2 bases from J, the junction contained 7 bases not matched to a gene. CDR3 bases: TGTGCCAGAAGGGGTGCCCAGGGGGGCAATCAGCCCCAGCATTTT. Residues: CARRGAQGGNQPQHF.

V and J are TRBV18 and TRBJ1-6, with D possibly TRBD1 on 5 matching bases. This CDR3 is 18 amino acids long. Trimming stripped 3 bases from V and 0 bases from J, with 15 bases between. Germline CDR1 is KGHSH and CDR2 is LQKENI. In DNA, the CDR3 is TGTGCCAGCTCACCCGCTGTAAGGGGCACCTCCTATAATTCACCCCTCCACTTT. Protein sequence: CASSPAVRGTSYNSPLHF.

A single count supports this clone. The V gene is TRBV6-5, the J gene TRBJ1-2; the match to TRBD1 covers 8 bases. CDR1 and CDR2 (germline): MNHEY, SVGAGI. V trimming: 7 bases; J trimming: 0 bases; junction bases outside the gene matches: 1. The CDR3 loop spans 13 amino acids. DNA for the CDR3: TGTGCCAGCACGGACAGGGCTAACTATGGCTACACCTTC. Its protein product is CASTDRANYGYTF.

This chain uses TRBV27 with TRBJ2-5, with a tentative D call TRBD1 (5 bases). Looked up from germline, CDR1 is MNHEY and CDR2 is SMNVEV (reference sequence). The CDR3 loop spans 15 amino acids. Trimming left V 0 bases short and J 0 bases short, with 8 bases between. In DNA, the CDR3 is TGTGCCAGCAGTTTATCGACAGATTACCAAGAGACCCAGTACTTC. Encoded protein: CASSLSTDYQETQYF.

The chain uses TRBV30 and TRBJ2-1; 9 bases are a match to TRBD2. Losses at the gene ends were 1 base for V and 8 bases for J; bases not matched to a gene: 9. The CDR3 spans 15 residues. CDR1 is GTSNPN and CDR2 is SVGIG in the germline V gene (reference sequence). DNA of the CDR3: TGTGCCTGGAGTGCCGGGGGCGGGGGGGCCGATGAGCAGTTCTTC. Protein: CAWSAGGGGADEQFF.

V is TRBV6-4 and J is TRBJ1-6, with TRBD1 as a possible D gene (5 bases). Germline loops: CDR1 MRHNA, CDR2 SNTAGT. This CDR3 has 22 amino acids. The V end lost 0 bases, the J end lost 0 bases, and 24 bases lay between the germline ends. As DNA, the CDR3 is TGTGCCAGCAGTGACTCAAGTTCAGGGAGGGCCGGACGTTTCTCCTATAATTCACCCCTCCACTTT. This codes for CASSDSSSGRAGRFSYNSPLHF.

This clone is a singleton in its sample. V and J are TRBV5-6 and TRBJ1-5; D might be TRBD1 (6 bases). Germline values: CDR1 SGHDT, CDR2 YYEEEE. This CDR3 contains 15 residues. V shed 5 bases and J shed 5 bases, with 17 bases lying between them. CDR3 in DNA: TGTGCCAGCAGTATGGGGGGGGGCTTGGATCAGCCCCAGCATTTT. Its translation is CASSMGGGLDQPQHF.

The rearrangement links TRBV4-1 to TRBJ1-4; D perhaps matches TRBD1 (5 bases). The CDR3 length is 17 residues. Trimming stripped 2 bases from V and 5 bases from J, with 18 bases between. Per the germline V gene, CDR1 is MGHRA and CDR2 is YSYEKL. CDR3 sequence reads: CASSQIRTWAANEKLFF. CDR3 nucleotide sequence: TGCGCCAGCAGCCAAATAAGGACATGGGCCGCGAATGAAAAACTGTTTTTT.

The rearrangement links TRBV7-9 to TRBJ1-4; 7 nucleotides agree with TRBD1. The CDR3 runs to 14 residues. The V gene's germline CDR1 is SEHNR and CDR2 FQNEAQ (reference sequence). The ends lost 5 bases at V and 14 bases at J; junction bases unmatched: 14. The CDR3 bases are TGTGCCAGCAGCCTTCCGGGACAGTTACAGAGGCTGTTTTTT. Its translation: CASSLPGQLQRLFF.

The gene calls are TRBV29-1 and TRBJ2-3; 8 bases map to TRBD2. Looked up from germline, CDR1 is SQVTM and CDR2 is ANQGSEA. CDR3 size: 14 residues. V trimming: 4 bases; J trimming: 2 bases; junction bases outside the gene matches: 5. In DNA, the CDR3 is TGCAGCGTTGTTAGCGGGGCCTTCACAGATACGCAGTATTTT. This translates into CSVVSGAFTDTQYF.